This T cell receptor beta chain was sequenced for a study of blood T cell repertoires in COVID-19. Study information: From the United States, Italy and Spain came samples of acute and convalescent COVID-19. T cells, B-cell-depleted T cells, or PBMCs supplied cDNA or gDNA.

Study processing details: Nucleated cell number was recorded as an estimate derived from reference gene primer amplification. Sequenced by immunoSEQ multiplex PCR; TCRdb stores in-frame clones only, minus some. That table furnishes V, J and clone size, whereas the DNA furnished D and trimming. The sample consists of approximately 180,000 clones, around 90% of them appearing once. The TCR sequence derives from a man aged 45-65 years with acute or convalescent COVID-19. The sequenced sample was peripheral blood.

CDR3 protein: CASSLNSGSTNEKLFF. CDR3 DNA: TGTGCCAGCAGCCTAAACAGCGGTTCGACTAATGAAAAACTGTTTTTT. This chain connects TRBV11-2 to TRBJ1-4; no clear D gene. CDR1 and CDR2 (germline): SGHAT, FQNNGV. This CDR3 has 16 residues. V lost 5 bases to trimming and J lost 2 bases, with 15 bases between them.